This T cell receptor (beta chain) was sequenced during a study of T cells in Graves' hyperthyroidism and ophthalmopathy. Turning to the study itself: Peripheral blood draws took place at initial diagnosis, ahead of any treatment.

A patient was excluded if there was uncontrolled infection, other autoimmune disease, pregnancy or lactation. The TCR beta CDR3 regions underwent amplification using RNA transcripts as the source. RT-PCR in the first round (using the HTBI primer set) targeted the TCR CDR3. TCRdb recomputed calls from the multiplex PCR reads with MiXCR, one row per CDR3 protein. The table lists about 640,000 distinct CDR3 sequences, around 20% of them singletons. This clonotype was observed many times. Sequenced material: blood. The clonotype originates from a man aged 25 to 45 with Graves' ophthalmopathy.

CDR3 nucleotide sequence: TGTGCCAGCAGTGAAGCTGCACCGAACACTGAAGCTTTCTTT. Translation: CASSEAAPNTEAFF. J is TRBJ1-1 and V is TRBV6-1, with unresolved D. The CDR3 runs 14 residues. V was shortened by 0 bases and J by 1 base, with 6 bases between the two germline ends. Germline loops: CDR1 MNHNS, CDR2 SASEGT.